The clone carrying this T cell receptor (beta chain) was detected many times. Its antigen remains unidentified. These data belong to a study of molecular identifiers for immune sequencing clone quantification. Study-wide results and caveats: Clones above 20 RNA copies contained over 97% of effector molecules but under 1% of naive ones. Detection of one spiked Jurkat cell's TCR RNA reportedly worked in 1 million or so naive cells.

The CD8+CD4-CCR7+CD45RA+ phenotype defined the sorted naive CD8 T cells. MiXCR was run by TCRdb on the PCR reads, yielding one entry per CDR3 protein. The sample contains about 40,000 distinct CDR3 sequences, 24% of which appear only once. The TCR comes from a human donor in good health. Some libraries in this study had Jurkat cell RNA spiked in. The sample consisted of naive CD8+ T cells from blood, with Jurkat cell RNA spiked in. Subset noted: FACS-sorted CD8+CD4-CCR7+CD45RA+ naive T cells.

CDR3: CASSFGGRSGNQPQHF. The CDR3 region has the DNA TGTGCCAGTAGTTTCGGAGGGCGCTCAGGCAATCAGCCCCAGCATTTT. The chain combines TRBV19 with TRBJ1-5; the D is unclear. Germline lookup yields CDR1 LNHDA and CDR2 SQIVND (reference sequence). This CDR3 has 16 amino acids. Deletions cut 5 bases from V and 2 bases from J, with 16 bases between.